These T cell receptor beta chains were read from a single sample in a study of OX40 agonist ivuxolimab in advanced cancers. Measured with immunoSEQ multiplex PCR; TCRdb has only the in-frame clones, and not every one. The sample includes 55,000 to 65,000 clones, nearly 85% of them seen just once. The specimen was CD4+ or CD8+ T cells sorted from blood, collected in a trial of the OX40 agonist ivuxolimab. Source of these receptors: an adult with an advanced solid tumor such as melanoma, head and neck, liver or kidney cancer. Each CDR3 is given with its conserved first and last residue. A D gene is named only where the DNA matches it firmly. Size is stated for part of the rows, as once, few or many counts, or as a class when the clone is expanded.

V	D	J	size	DNA	CDR3
TRBV30	TRBD2	TRBJ2-7	NA	TGTGCCTGGAGTTTAGGGAATAGCGGGAACGAGCAGTACTTC	CAWSLGNSGNEQYF
TRBV28	TRBD1	TRBJ2-7	NA	TGTGCCAGCAGTTCCCCTTGGGACAGCTACGAGCAGTACTTC	CASSSPWDSYEQYF
TRBV7-3	TRBD1	TRBJ2-1	NA	TGTGCCAGCAGCCAGGCAGGGACAGACTACAATGAGCAGTTCTTC	CASSQAGTDYNEQFF
TRBV30	NA	TRBJ2-7	NA	TGTGCCTGGAAACTTCAGGGGCTCGAGCAGTACTTC	CAWKLQGLEQYF
TRBV7-2	TRBD1	TRBJ1-1	NA	TGTGCCAGCAGCCAGGACAGGGTGAACACTGAAGCTTTCTTT	CASSQDRVNTEAFF
TRBV5-6	TRBD1	TRBJ1-5	NA	TGTGCCAGCAGCCGAATCGGACAGGGGGTGTATAGCAATCAGCCCCAGCATTTT	CASSRIGQGVYSNQPQHF
TRBV10-3	NA	TRBJ1-4	NA	TGTGCCATCAGGGAGGGCTCCCGGGGCGAAAAACTGTTTTTT	CAIREGSRGEKLFF
TRBV18	NA	TRBJ1-1	once	TGTGCCAGCTCACCCGGACATAGAAGATCTGAAGCTTTCTTT	CASSPGHRRSEAFF
TRBV7-2	TRBD2	TRBJ2-7	NA	TGTGCCAGCAGCTCACCTAAAGTCTCCGGGACTAGCGGGGGAGTCGAGCAGTACTTC	CASSSPKVSGTSGGVEQYF
TRBV7-8	NA	TRBJ2-3	NA	TGTGCCAGCAGCTTTGTAGGGGCAGATACGCAGTATTTT	CASSFVGADTQYF
TRBV11-2	NA	TRBJ2-1	NA	TGTGCCAGCAGCTCAGGGGTCAGGGCCCAGTTCTTC	CASSSGVRAQFF
TRBV18	TRBD1	TRBJ1-5	NA	TGTGCCAGCTCACCGGGACAGAGCAATCAGCCCCAGCATTTT	CASSPGQSNQPQHF
TRBV7-3	NA	TRBJ2-5	NA	TGTGCCAGCAGCTTAGCGGGGGCCCGCGGGGAGACCCAGTACTTC	CASSLAGARGETQYF
TRBV14	TRBD1	TRBJ1-5	few	TGTGCCAGGCCTACCGGGACAGGGGGCCCAGGAAAGCAGCCCCAGCATTTT	CARPTGTGGPGKQPQHF
TRBV5-4	NA	TRBJ1-1	NA	TGTGCCAGCAGCCCACCCAGCCGAGAGGCTGAAGCTTTCTTT	CASSPPSREAEAFF
TRBV28	NA	TRBJ2-7	NA	TGTGCCAGCAGCGACGGTTGGTCAGGGCGGTACGAGCAGTACTTC	CASSDGWSGRYEQYF
TRBV6-5	NA	TRBJ1-2	NA	TGTGCCAGCAGTTACTCGTACTTATGGGGGGTCGATGGCTACACCTTC	CASSYSYLWGVDGYTF
TRBV4-3	NA	TRBJ1-6	NA	TGCGCCAACAGCCCCTTTTGGGGCAGCAATTCACCCCTCCACTTT	CANSPFWGSNSPLHF
TRBV5-1	TRBD1	TRBJ2-5	NA	TGCGCCAGCAGCTTGGGACAGGGTTGGGCAGAGACCCAGTACTTC	CASSLGQGWAETQYF
TRBV11-2	NA	TRBJ2-2	NA	TGTGCCAGCAGCTTAGTAGGCGGGGAGCTGTTTTTT	CASSLVGGELFF
TRBV18	NA	TRBJ1-2	NA	TGTGCCAGCTCAAAACCTGACTATGGCTACACCTTC	CASSKPDYGYTF
TRBV30	NA	TRBJ2-7	once	TGTGCCTGGAGGAGACCGGGACGGATCTACGAGCAGTACTTC	CAWRRPGRIYEQYF
TRBV7-6	TRBD2	TRBJ2-7	many	TGTGCCAGCAGCTTAGGGGGACTAGCGGGAGGCGTGCAGTACTTC	CASSLGGLAGGVQYF
TRBV5-6	NA	TRBJ2-1	NA	TGTGCCAGCAGCTTGGGGGGAGGAGTATACAATGAGCAGTTCTTC	CASSLGGGVYNEQFF
TRBV10-1	NA	TRBJ2-2	NA	TGCGCCAGCAGTGACCCCCTGGACACCGGGGAGCTGTTTTTT	CASSDPLDTGELFF
TRBV28	NA	TRBJ1-3	NA	TGTGCCAGCAGTATACCCACTGTAAACACCATATATTTT	CASSIPTVNTIYF